This T cell receptor beta chain is from a study of T cell repertoires in cytomegalovirus infection. Study information: Signatures in public TCR beta sequences pointed to both CMV infection and matching HLA type.

TCRdb reanalysed the reads using MiXCR and keeps one entry per CDR3 protein. The profile shows around 530,000 distinct CDR3 sequences, about 25% of them singletons. There are 16 residues in the CDR3. Germline V CDR1 and CDR2: LGHNT, FRNRAP. J gave up 3 bases and V 1 base, and 4 bases lay outside the gene matches. Notes on the study in general: Totalled public TCR beta family frequency picked out people who carried CMV plus the relevant HLA.

In its sample, this clonotype was seen a few times. Its specificity is unknown. This TCR came from a human donor in good health (CMV status not recorded). Some clones in this sample may be carry-over from other donors' samples. Sequencing was done on a sample of PBMCs. The chain carries TRBV12-5 and TRBJ1-3, with TRBD1 matching over 9 bases. CDR3 nucleotide sequence: TGTGCTAGTGGTTTGGGACAGGGGGTGCGTGGAAACACCATATATTTT. It translates to CASGLGQGVRGNTIYF. Together with reference TRBV12-5 and TRBJ1-3, the CDR3 gives the full variable domain: DARVTQTPRHKVTEMGQEVTMRCQPILGHNTVFWYRQTMMQGLELLAYFRNRAPLDDSGMPKDRFSAEMPDATLATLKIQPSEPRDSAVYFCASGLGQGVRGNTIYFGEGSWLTVV.